These T cell receptor beta chains were read from a single sample in a study of blood T cell repertoires in COVID-19. Method: immunoSEQ multiplex PCR; TCRdb's copy keeps in-frame clones and lacks some. Counted here are 250,000 to 350,000 clones, around 90% occurring once; the ten biggest clones make up 4% to 5.5%. Material for sequencing was PBMCs or T cells enriched from blood (not recorded which). All receptors come from a woman in her late teens or twenties with acute COVID-19. CDR3s leave out the opening cysteine and the closing phenylalanine or tryptophan.

>TRBJ1-1|TRBV29-1
SVGRQGDTEAF
>TRBJ2-2|TRBV29-1
SIEMAGSNTGELF
>TRBJ2-1|TRBV28
ASSGGTSGRMTYNEQF
>TRBJ1-1|TRBV2
ASRDRASTEAF
>TRBJ1-5|TRBV2
ASSEPGQGLWNQPQH
>TRBJ2-5|TRBV5-1
ASSFTVSQETQY
>TRBJ1-2|TRBV11-2
ASRSLRVFGYT
>TRBJ1-5|TRBV19
ATTGTHNQPQH
>TRBJ1-3|TRBV9
ASSVTSDRAGNTIY
>TRBJ2-1|TRBV15
ATSRGSSGTNNEQF
>TRBJ2-1|TRBV6-2/TRBV6-3
ASSSLLRAGLNEQF
>TRBJ1-4|TRBV28
ASSLSIATNEKLF
>TRBJ2-2|TRBV13
ASSFGRPNTGELF
>TRBJ2-7|TRBV6-6
ASSYSSWQEAYEQY
>TRBJ2-2|TRBV28
ASMTGTDTGELF
>TRBJ1-5|TRBV5-1
ASGNGQYSNQPQH
>TRBJ1-5|TRBV15
ATSRDRRGNQPQH
>TRBJ1-3|TRBV19
ASSSVSSGNTIY
>TRBJ2-3|TRBV5-1
ASSLGGGSTDTQY
>TRBJ2-1|TRBV7-2
ASSLEIAGIYNEQF
>TRBJ1-2|TRBV29-1
SGQFNYGYT
>TRBJ2-5|TRBV21-1
ASSASQGQETQY